This TCR beta chain comes out of a study of cytomegalovirus exposure and HLA in healthy donors. Study details: In a later analysis, the 120 or so validation repertoires were reported to have used the same platform as the 600 to 800 first-cohort repertoires.

CDR1 and CDR2 from the germline V gene are SGDLS and YYNGEE. The V end lost 4 bases, the J end lost 3 bases, and 18 bases lay between the germline ends. The CDR3 extends over 16 amino acids. For this clone: Its antigen is currently unknown.

Notes on the study in general: As confirmed in vitro, three CMV-associated chains were specific for CMV antigens.

This table comes from immunoSEQ multiplex PCR, and its TCRdb copy is limited to in-frame clones, with some not included. The sample includes about 280,000 clones, over 75% of them seen just once. This TCR was sampled from a woman aged 18-35 years in good health and CMV-seronegative. The specimen was PBMCs. This chain uses TRBV9 with TRBJ2-3; D possibly corresponds to TRBD2 (5 bases). The CDR3 loop is CASSPQLGSATDTQYF. In nucleotides, the CDR3 is TGTGCCAGCAGCCCCCAACTAGGATCGGCAACAGATACGCAGTATTTT.